The clone carrying this TCR beta chain was found a few times. These data belong to a study of blood T cell repertoires in COVID-19. Study-level information: Samples of COVID-19 (acute and convalescent) were obtained from the United States, Italy and Spain. From T cells, B-cell-depleted T cells, or PBMCs came the material, which was cDNA or gDNA.

Germline-derived CDR1 and CDR2 are SGHRS and YFSETQ. Trimming took 0 bases from V and 4 from J, leaving 13 bases between them. The CDR3 is 15 amino acids. TCRdb's copy holds only in-frame clones and misses some; the assay was immunoSEQ multiplex PCR. Of about 250,000 clones in the sample, around four fifths are singletons; the top ten hold 5% to 6%. The origin of this receptor is a man aged 80 or over with acute or convalescent COVID-19. The sequencing input was peripheral blood. The chain combines TRBV5-1 with TRBJ1-2, with D tentatively TRBD1 (6 bases). CDR3 loop: CASSLDGGRVYGYTF. In DNA, the CDR3 is TGCGCCAGCAGCTTGGACGGGGGGCGCGTCTATGGCTACACCTTC.